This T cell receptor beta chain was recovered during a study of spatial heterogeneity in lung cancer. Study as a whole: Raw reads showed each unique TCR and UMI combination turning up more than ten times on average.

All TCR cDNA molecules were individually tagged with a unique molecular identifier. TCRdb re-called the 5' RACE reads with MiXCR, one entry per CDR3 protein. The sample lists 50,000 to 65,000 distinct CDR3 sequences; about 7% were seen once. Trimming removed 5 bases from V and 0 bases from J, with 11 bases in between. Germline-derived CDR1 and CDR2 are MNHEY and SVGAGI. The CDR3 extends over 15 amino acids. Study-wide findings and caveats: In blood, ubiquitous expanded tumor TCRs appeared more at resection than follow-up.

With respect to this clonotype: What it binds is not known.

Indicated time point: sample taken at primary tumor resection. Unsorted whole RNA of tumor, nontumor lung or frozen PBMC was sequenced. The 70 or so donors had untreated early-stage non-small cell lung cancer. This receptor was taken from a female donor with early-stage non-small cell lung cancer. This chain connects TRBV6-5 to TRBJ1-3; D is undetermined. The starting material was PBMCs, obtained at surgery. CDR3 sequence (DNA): TGTGCCAGCAGTCCAGACATCATCTCTGGAAACACCATATATTTT. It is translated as CASSPDIISGNTIYF.